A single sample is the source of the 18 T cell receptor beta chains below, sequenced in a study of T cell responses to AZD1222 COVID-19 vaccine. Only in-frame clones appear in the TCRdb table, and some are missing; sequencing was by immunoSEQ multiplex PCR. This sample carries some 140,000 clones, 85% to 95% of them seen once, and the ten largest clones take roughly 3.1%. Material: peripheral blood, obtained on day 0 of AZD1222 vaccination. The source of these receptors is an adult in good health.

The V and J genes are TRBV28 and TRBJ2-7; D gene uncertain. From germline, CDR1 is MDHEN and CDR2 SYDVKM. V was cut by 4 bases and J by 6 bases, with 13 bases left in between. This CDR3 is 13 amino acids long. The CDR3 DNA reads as TGTGCCAGCAGTTCGCGGATAGCCGTCGAGCAGTACTTC. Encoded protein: CASSSRIAVEQYF. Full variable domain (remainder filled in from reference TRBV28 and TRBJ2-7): DVKVTQSSRYLVKRTGEKVFLECVQDMDHENMFWYRQDPGLGLRLIYFSYDVKMKEKGDIPEGYSVSREKKERFSLILESASTNQTSMYLCASSSRIAVEQYFGPGTRLTVT.

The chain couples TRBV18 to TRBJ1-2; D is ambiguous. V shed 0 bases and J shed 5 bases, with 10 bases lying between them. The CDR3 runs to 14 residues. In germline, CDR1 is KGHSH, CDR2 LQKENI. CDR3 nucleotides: TGTGCCAGCTCACCACCGGCCAGGCTATATGGCTACACCTTC. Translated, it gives CASSPPARLYGYTF.

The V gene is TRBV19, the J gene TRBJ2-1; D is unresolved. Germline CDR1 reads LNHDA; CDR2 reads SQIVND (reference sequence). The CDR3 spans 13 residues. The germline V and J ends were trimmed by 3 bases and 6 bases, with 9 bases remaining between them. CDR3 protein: CASSISQSNEQFF. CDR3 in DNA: TGTGCCAGTAGTATCTCGCAGTCCAATGAGCAGTTCTTC. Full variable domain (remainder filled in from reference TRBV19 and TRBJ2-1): DGGITQSPKYLFRKEGQNVTLSCEQNLNHDAMYWYRQDPGQGLRLIYYSQIVNDFQKGDIAEGYSVSREKKESFPLTVTSAQKNPTAFYLCASSISQSNEQFFGPGTRLTVL.

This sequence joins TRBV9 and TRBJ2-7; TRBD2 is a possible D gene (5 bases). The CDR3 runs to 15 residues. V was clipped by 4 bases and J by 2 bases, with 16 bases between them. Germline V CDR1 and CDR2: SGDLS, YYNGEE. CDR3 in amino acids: CASSPAREGAYEQYF. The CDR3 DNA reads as TGTGCCAGCAGCCCGGCCAGAGAGGGCGCCTACGAGCAGTACTTC.

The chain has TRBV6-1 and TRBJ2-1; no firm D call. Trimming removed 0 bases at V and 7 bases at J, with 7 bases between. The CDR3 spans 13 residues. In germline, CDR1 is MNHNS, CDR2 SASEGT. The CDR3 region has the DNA TGTGCCAGCAGTGAAGCTGAGAGTAATGAGCAGTTCTTC. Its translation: CASSEAESNEQFF.

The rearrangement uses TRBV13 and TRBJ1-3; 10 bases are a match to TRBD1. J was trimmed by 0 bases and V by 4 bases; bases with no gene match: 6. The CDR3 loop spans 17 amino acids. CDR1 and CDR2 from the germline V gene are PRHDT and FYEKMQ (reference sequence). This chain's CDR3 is CASSSGQGVRSGNTIYF. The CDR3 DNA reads TGTGCCAGCAGCTCCGGACAGGGGGTGCGCTCTGGAAACACCATATATTTT.

CDR3 residues: CASSRDGNQPQHF. CDR3 bases: TGTGCCAGCAGTCGGGACGGCAATCAGCCCCAGCATTTT. The rearrangement uses TRBV6-5 and TRBJ1-5; maybe TRBD1 (5 bases). This CDR3 contains 13 residues. V was shortened by 5 bases and J by 2 bases, with 7 bases between the two germline ends. From germline, CDR1 is MNHEY and CDR2 SVGAGI.

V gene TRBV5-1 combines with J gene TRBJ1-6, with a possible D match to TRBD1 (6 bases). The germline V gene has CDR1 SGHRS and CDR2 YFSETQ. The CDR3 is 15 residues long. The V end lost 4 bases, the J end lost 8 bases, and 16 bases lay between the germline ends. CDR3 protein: CASSHRQGSDSPLHF. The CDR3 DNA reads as TGCGCCAGCAGCCACCGCCAGGGGTCCGATTCACCCCTCCACTTT.

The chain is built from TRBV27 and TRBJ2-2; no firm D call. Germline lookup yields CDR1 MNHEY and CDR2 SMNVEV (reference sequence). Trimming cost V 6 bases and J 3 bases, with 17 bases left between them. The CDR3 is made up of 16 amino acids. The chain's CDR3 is CASRGSASWYTGELFF. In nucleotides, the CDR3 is TGTGCCAGCAGGGGCTCGGCGAGTTGGTACACCGGGGAGCTGTTTTTT.

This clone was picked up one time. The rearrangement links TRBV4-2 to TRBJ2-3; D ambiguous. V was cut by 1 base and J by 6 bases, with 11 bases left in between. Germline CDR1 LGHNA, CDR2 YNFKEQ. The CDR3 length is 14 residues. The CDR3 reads CASSQGALADTQYF. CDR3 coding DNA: TGTGCCAGCAGCCAAGGGGCCTTAGCTGATACGCAGTATTTT.

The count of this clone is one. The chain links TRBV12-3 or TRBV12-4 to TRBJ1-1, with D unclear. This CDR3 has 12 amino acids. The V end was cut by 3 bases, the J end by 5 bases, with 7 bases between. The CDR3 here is CASSFVRTEAFF. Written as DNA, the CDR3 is TGTGCCAGCAGTTTCGTGAGGACTGAAGCTTTCTTT.

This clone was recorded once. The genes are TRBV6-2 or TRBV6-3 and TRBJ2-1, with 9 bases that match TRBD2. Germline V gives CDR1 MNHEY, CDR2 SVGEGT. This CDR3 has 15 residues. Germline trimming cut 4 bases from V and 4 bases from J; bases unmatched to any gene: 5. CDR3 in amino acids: CASSFPAGGYNEQFF. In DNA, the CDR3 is TGTGCCAGCAGTTTTCCAGCGGGAGGATACAATGAGCAGTTCTTC.

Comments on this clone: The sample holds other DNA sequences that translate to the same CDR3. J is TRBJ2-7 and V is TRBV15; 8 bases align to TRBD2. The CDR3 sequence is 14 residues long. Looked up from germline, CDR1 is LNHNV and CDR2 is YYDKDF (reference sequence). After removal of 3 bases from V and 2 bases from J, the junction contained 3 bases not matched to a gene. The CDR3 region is CATSRAGGPYEQYF. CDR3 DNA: TGTGCCACCAGCAGGGCGGGGGGTCCCTACGAGCAGTACTTC.

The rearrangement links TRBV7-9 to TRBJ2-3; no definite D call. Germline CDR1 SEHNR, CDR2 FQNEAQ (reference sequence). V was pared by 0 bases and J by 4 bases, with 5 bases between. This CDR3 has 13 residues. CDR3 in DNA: TGTGCCAGCAGCTTAGCTGGGGCAGATACGCAGTATTTT. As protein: CASSLAGADTQYF.

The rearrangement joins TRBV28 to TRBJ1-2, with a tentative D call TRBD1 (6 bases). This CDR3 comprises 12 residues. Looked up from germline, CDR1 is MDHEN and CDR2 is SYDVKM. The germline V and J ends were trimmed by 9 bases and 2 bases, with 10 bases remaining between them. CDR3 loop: CASTGTNYGYTF. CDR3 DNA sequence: TGTGCCAGTACCGGGACAAACTATGGCTACACCTTC.

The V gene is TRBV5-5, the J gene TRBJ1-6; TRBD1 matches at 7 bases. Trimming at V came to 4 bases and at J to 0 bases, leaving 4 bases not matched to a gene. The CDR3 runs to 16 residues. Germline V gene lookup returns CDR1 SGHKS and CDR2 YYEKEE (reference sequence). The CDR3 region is CASSQQGSSYNSPLHF. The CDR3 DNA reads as TGTGCCAGCAGCCAACAGGGGAGCTCCTATAATTCACCCCTCCACTTT.

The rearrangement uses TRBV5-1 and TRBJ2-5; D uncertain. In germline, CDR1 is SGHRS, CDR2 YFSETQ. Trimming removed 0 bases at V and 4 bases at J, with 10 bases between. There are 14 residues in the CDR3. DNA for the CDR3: TGCGCCAGCAGCTTGGAGTTCCTTTTAGAGACCCAGTACTTC. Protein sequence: CASSLEFLLETQYF.

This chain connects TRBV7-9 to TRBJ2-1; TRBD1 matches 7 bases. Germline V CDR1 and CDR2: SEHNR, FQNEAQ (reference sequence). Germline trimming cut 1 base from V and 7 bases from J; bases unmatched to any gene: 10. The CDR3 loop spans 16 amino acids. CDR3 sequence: CASSLVATGSTNEQFF. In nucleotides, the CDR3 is TGTGCCAGCAGCTTAGTAGCGACAGGGAGTACGAATGAGCAGTTCTTC.